This passage covers 30 T cell receptor beta chains from one sample sequenced in a study of long-term antiretroviral therapy in people with HIV. The assay used was immunoSEQ (version v3.0), run at survey level. Sequenced by immunoSEQ multiplex PCR; TCRdb stores in-frame clones only, minus some. The repertoire consists of some 30,000 clones, with roughly 92% occurring once and the leading ten covering approximately 3.9%. This specimen consisted of unsorted PBMCs, obtained 3.1 years after starting antiretroviral therapy. Every receptor here comes from a man between 18 and 29 years old with HIV.

The V and J genes are TRBV20-1 and TRBJ2-7, with D unclear. Germline CDR1 is DFQATT and CDR2 is SNEGSKA (reference sequence). This CDR3 region has 11 residues. V dropped 1 base and J dropped 5 bases, with 6 bases sitting between them. The chain's CDR3 is CSARVGHEQYF. Written as DNA, the CDR3 is TGCAGTGCTAGAGTAGGACACGAGCAGTACTTC.

Comment on this clone: The same CDR3 can be traced to other DNA sequences in this sample. The chain links TRBV7-8 to TRBJ2-1; D is unresolved. Per germline, CDR1 SGHVS and CDR2 FQNEAQ. Trimming removed 2 bases at V and 1 base at J, with 9 bases between. The CDR3 extends over 15 amino acids. The CDR3 DNA sequence: TGTGCCAGCAGCTTACTTGGCAGGTCCTACAATGAGCAGTTCTTC. This codes for CASSLLGRSYNEQFF.

The V and J genes are TRBV5-4 and TRBJ1-2; TRBD1 might be the D (5 bases). This CDR3 has 14 amino acids. V was pared by 4 bases and J by 3 bases, with 13 bases between. Germline-derived CDR1 and CDR2 are SGHNT and YYREEE (reference sequence). The CDR3 is CASSHPDTDYGYTF. In DNA, the CDR3 is TGTGCCAGCAGCCACCCGGACACTGACTATGGCTACACCTTC. Looking up the rest from reference TRBV5-4 and TRBJ1-2 gives the full variable domain: ETGVTQSPTHLIKTRGQQVTLRCSSQSGHNTVSWYQQALGQGPQFIFQYYREEENGRGNFPPRFSGLQFPNYSSELNVNALELDDSALYLCASSHPDTDYGYTFGSGTRLTVV.

This sequence joins TRBV29-1 and TRBJ2-3; D is uncertain. V was trimmed by 2 bases and J by 6 bases, leaving 12 bases between them. Germline V lookup: CDR1 SQVTM, CDR2 ANQGSEA. This CDR3 comprises 13 residues. CDR3 in amino acids: CSVEPQLRDTQYF. CDR3 DNA sequence: TGCAGCGTTGAACCCCAGTTAAGGGATACGCAGTATTTT.

The chain uses TRBV19 and TRBJ2-5, with 10 nucleotides matching TRBD2. The CDR3 is 22 residues long. V was pared by 8 bases and J by 4 bases, with 31 bases of the junction left unmatched. The germline V gene encodes CDR1 LNHDA and CDR2 SQIVND (reference sequence). This CDR3 is CASGAQRGRLAGEIQGGETQYF. The CDR3 DNA follows: TGTGCCAGTGGGGCTCAGAGGGGTAGGCTAGCGGGAGAAATACAGGGGGGAGAGACCCAGTACTTC.

This rearrangement joins TRBV9 to TRBJ2-3, with TRBD2 as a possible D gene (5 bases). From germline, CDR1 is SGDLS and CDR2 YYNGEE. The CDR3 is 15 residues long. Trimming removed 0 bases from V and 2 bases from J, with 10 bases in between. The DNA of the CDR3 is TGTGCCAGCAGCGTAGCAGCGGACTCCACAGATACGCAGTATTTT. Protein sequence: CASSVAADSTDTQYF.

V gene TRBV5-1 combines with J gene TRBJ2-7; D not resolved. There are 13 residues in the CDR3. CDR1 SGHRS and CDR2 YFSETQ come from the germline V gene. Deletions cut 8 bases from V and 1 base from J, with 13 bases between. CDR3 DNA sequence: TGCGCCAGTACAATCGACCAGTCCTACGAGCAGTACTTC. It codes for CASTIDQSYEQYF.

The chain links TRBV7-2 to TRBJ1-1; 7 bases agree with TRBD1. V gave up 7 bases and J gave up 0 bases; unmatched junction bases: 5. Germline CDR1 and CDR2: SGHTA and FQGNSA. The CDR3 consists of 14 residues. The CDR3 region is CASTTTGLNTEAFF. Here the CDR3 DNA reads TGTGCCAGCACAACGACAGGGTTGAACACTGAAGCTTTCTTT.

This chain joins TRBV6-4 and TRBJ2-2, with 8 bases matching TRBD2. Germline-derived CDR1 and CDR2 are MRHNA and SNTAGT. V gave up 7 bases and J gave up 1 base; unmatched junction bases: 2. The CDR3 has 14 amino acids. CDR3: CASKTSGNTGELFF. CDR3 nucleotides: TGTGCCAGCAAAACTAGCGGGAACACCGGGGAGCTGTTTTTT.

CDR3 coding DNA: TGTGCCAGTAGTATGACGGGCGGCTACACCTTC. It yields the protein CASSMTGGYTF. This sequence joins TRBV19 and TRBJ1-2; D not resolved. Germline V gives CDR1 LNHDA, CDR2 SQIVND (reference sequence). V was cut by 3 bases and J by 8 bases, with 7 bases left in between. The CDR3 is made up of 11 amino acids.

Regarding this clone: The junction differs from germline at one of its ends, possibly a read error. Other DNA sequences within the sample encode an identical CDR3. CDR3 coding DNA: TGTGCCAGCAGCAGGGACCGGGGCAGCCCAACCTATGAGCAGTACTTC. This translates into CASSRDRGSPTYEQYF. The chain joins TRBV4-2 to TRBJ2-7; possibly TRBD1 or TRBD2 for D (5 bases each). Germline values: CDR1 LGHNA, CDR2 YNFKEQ. This CDR3 has 16 amino acids.

This chain links TRBV10-3 with TRBJ1-5, with a possible D match to TRBD1 (5 bases). Germline V CDR1 and CDR2: ENHRY, SYGVKD. The CDR3 length is 14 residues. V lost 4 bases and J 6 bases, leaving 13 bases between the germline ends. The CDR3 DNA reads TGTGCCATCAGTGCGGTGGATGGGGGTCAGCCCCAGCATTTT. This sequence encodes CAISAVDGGQPQHF.

J is TRBJ2-7 and V is TRBV7-2, with a tentative D call TRBD2 (5 bases). V lost 3 bases, J lost 3 bases, and 21 bases lay in between. In germline, CDR1 is SGHTA, CDR2 FQGNSA. The CDR3 contains 17 residues. CDR3 sequence: CASSFSPLLSTNYEQYF. CDR3 sequence (DNA): TGTGCCAGCAGCTTTTCGCCCTTGCTATCGACTAACTACGAGCAGTACTTC.

This chain connects TRBV18 to TRBJ1-2, with D perhaps TRBD1 (5 bases). Trimming removed 2 bases from V and 6 bases from J, with 19 bases in between. CDR3 size: 16 residues. Per the germline V gene, CDR1 is KGHSH and CDR2 is LQKENI. The CDR3 sequence: CASSPGTRGPLDGYTF. DNA for the CDR3: TGTGCCAGCTCACCAGGTACCCGGGGACCCCTAGATGGCTACACCTTC.

This clone turned up a few times. The V call is TRBV19, the J call TRBJ1-1; D is unclear. The CDR3 runs 13 residues. The germline V and J ends were trimmed by 2 bases and 4 bases, with 8 bases remaining between them. Germline V gene lookup returns CDR1 LNHDA and CDR2 SQIVND (reference sequence). The CDR3 loop is CASSIMGATEAFF. In DNA form, the CDR3 reads TGTGCCAGTAGTATAATGGGAGCCACTGAAGCTTTCTTT.

V gene TRBV7-9 combines with J gene TRBJ1-2, with TRBD1 matching 11 bases. J was trimmed by 1 base and V by 6 bases; bases with no gene match: 13. In germline, CDR1 is SEHNR, CDR2 FQNEAQ (reference sequence). CDR3 length: 18 amino acids. The CDR3 region has the DNA TGTGCCAGCAGTTCCTCCGAGGGACAGGGGGGATTTAACTATGGCTACACCTTC. It is translated as CASSSSEGQGGFNYGYTF. The complete variable domain, with remaining parts taken from reference TRBV7-9 and TRBJ1-2, reads DTGVSQNPRHKITKRGQNVTFRCDPISEHNRLYWYRQTLGQGPEFLTYFQNEAQLEKSRLLSDRFSAERPKGSFSTLEIQRTEQGDSAMYLCASSSSEGQGGFNYGYTFGSGTRLTVV.

This clone has more than one count but fewer than ten. The rearrangement joins TRBV6-6 to TRBJ2-7, with D uncertain. This CDR3 has 14 amino acids. Germline V gene lookup returns CDR1 MNHNY and CDR2 SVGAGI (reference sequence). Between the trimmed V and J ends, which lost 2 bases and 3 bases, there was a span of 11 bases. In nucleotides, the CDR3 is TGTGCCAGCAGTTACGATAGGAACAACTACGAGCAGTACTTC. Translation: CASSYDRNNYEQYF.

The V and J genes are TRBV27 and TRBJ2-1, with 7 positions matching TRBD2. From germline, CDR1 is MNHEY and CDR2 SMNVEV (reference sequence). V lost 7 bases, J lost 8 bases, and 14 bases stayed unmatched. CDR3 length equals 15 residues. The CDR3 bases are TGTGCCAGCACCTTCGGGGGGTTTAGTCGAGATGAGCAGTTCTTC. Amino acid sequence: CASTFGGFSRDEQFF.

The chain links TRBV11-2 to TRBJ1-3; 7 positions match TRBD1. The germline V gene has CDR1 SGHAT and CDR2 FQNNGV. The CDR3 has 18 residues. The V segment lost 7 bases and the J segment 2 bases; nucleotides outside the gene matches: 17. CDR3: CASNMHFGSGTAGNTIYF. In DNA form, the CDR3 reads TGTGCCAGCAACATGCATTTCGGGTCCGGGACAGCTGGAAACACCATATATTTT.

This sequence joins TRBV18 and TRBJ1-1; D remains unclear. This CDR3 has 13 residues. V lost 6 bases, J lost 4 bases, and 12 bases lay in between. Germline values: CDR1 KGHSH, CDR2 LQKENI. DNA of the CDR3: TGTGCCAGCTCCCCGAAAATCGGCACTGAAGCTTTCTTT. Translating gives CASSPKIGTEAFF.

The V and J genes are TRBV5-1 and TRBJ2-1; D not certain. V lost 2 bases and J 7 bases, leaving 7 bases between the germline ends. From germline, CDR1 is SGHRS and CDR2 YFSETQ. The CDR3 is made up of 12 amino acids. CDR3 sequence: CASSFVGNEQFF. The DNA for the CDR3 is TGCGCCAGCAGCTTTGTGGGGAATGAGCAGTTCTTC. The full variable domain, in which reference TRBV5-1 and TRBJ2-1 provide the parts outside the CDR3, is KAGVTQTPRYLIKTRGQQVTLSCSPISGHRSVSWYQQTPGQGLQFLFEYFSETQRNKGNFPGRFSGRQFSNSRSEMNVSTLELGDSALYLCASSFVGNEQFFGPGTRLTVL.

The chain uses TRBV25-1 and TRBJ1-2; no clear D. V was shortened by 1 base and J by 7 bases, with 19 bases between the two germline ends. CDR1 and CDR2 from the germline V gene are MGHDK and SYGVNS. The CDR3 length is 16 residues. CDR3 sequence (DNA): TGTGCCAGCAGTGAATGGGCGGGTCTAAAGACTGGTGGCTACACCTTC. It encodes CASSEWAGLKTGGYTF.

The V call is TRBV7-3, the J call TRBJ2-2, with D possibly matching TRBD2 (6 bases). Germline V gene data show CDR1 as SGHTA and CDR2 as FQGTGA. The V end was cut by 2 bases, the J end by 1 base, with 11 bases between. The CDR3 contains 16 residues. CDR3 bases: TGTGCCAGCAGCTTATTAGCGGTTGGGAACACCGGGGAGCTGTTTTTT. As protein: CASSLLAVGNTGELFF.

This clone was counted only a few times. The chain links TRBV11-2 to TRBJ2-7; D is unclear. The CDR3 has 13 residues. V lost 0 bases and J 3 bases, leaving 6 bases between the germline ends. Germline CDR1 reads SGHAT; CDR2 reads FQNNGV. The CDR3, as DNA: TGTGCCAGCAGCTTAGAGAGGATCTACGAGCAGTACTTC. This translates into CASSLERIYEQYF.

The gene calls are TRBV19 and TRBJ1-3; weak D call: TRBD1 (6 bases). The V and J ends lost 2 bases and 0 bases respectively, with 14 bases between them. Germline values: CDR1 LNHDA, CDR2 SQIVND (reference sequence). The CDR3 is 17 amino acids. This chain's CDR3 is CASSIYRVDSSGNTIYF. The CDR3 coding sequence is TGTGCCAGTAGTATATATCGGGTGGACAGCTCTGGAAACACCATATATTTT.

The chain uses TRBV2 and TRBJ2-7, with 7 bases fitting TRBD1. This CDR3 spans 14 amino acids. With 7 bases clipped from V and 0 bases from J, the junction kept 6 bases outside the gene matches. CDR1 and CDR2 (germline): SNHLY, FYNNEI. As DNA, the CDR3 is TGTGCCAGCACCCCCGGGACAGTCTCCTACGAGCAGTACTTC. The encoded protein is CASTPGTVSYEQYF.

The V and J genes are TRBV6-4 and TRBJ1-1; 8 nucleotides align to TRBD1. CDR3 length: 13 residues. J was trimmed by 4 bases and V by 5 bases; bases with no gene match: 3. The germline V gene has CDR1 MRHNA and CDR2 SNTAGT. This chain's CDR3 is CASSKQGGTEAFF. The CDR3, as DNA: TGTGCCAGCAGTAAACAGGGGGGCACTGAAGCTTTCTTT.

Turning to this clone: Other DNA sequences within the sample encode an identical CDR3. The chain couples TRBV5-1 to TRBJ2-7; 12 bases agree with TRBD2. Unmatched junction bases numbered 2, after V lost 3 bases and J lost 4 bases. CDR3 length: 14 residues. Germline-derived CDR1 and CDR2 are SGHRS and YFSETQ. The CDR3 here is CASSWTSGTYEQYF. The CDR3 DNA follows: TGCGCCAGCAGCTGGACTAGCGGGACATACGAGCAGTACTTC.

This clone was recorded once. The J gene is TRBJ2-7, the V gene TRBV7-2; no clear D. The CDR3 is 12 amino acids. Trimming removed 2 bases at V and 0 bases at J, with 2 bases between. Germline assignment: CDR1 SGHTA and CDR2 FQGNSA. The DNA for the CDR3 is TGTGCCAGCAGCTTATACTCCTACGAGCAGTACTTC. This encodes CASSLYSYEQYF.

The chain joins TRBV19 to TRBJ2-5, with 10 bases aligning to TRBD2. The CDR3 runs to 17 residues. CDR1 LNHDA and CDR2 SQIVND come from the germline V gene (reference sequence). Unmatched junction bases numbered 13, after V lost 6 bases and J lost 3 bases. CDR3 nucleotide sequence: TGTGCCAGTAGACTAGGCGCGGGACTAGCGAGTAAAGAGACCCAGTACTTC. It specifies CASRLGAGLASKETQYF.